The entry that follows covers one T cell receptor beta chain sequence. It has no known antigen specificity. Qualities for individual bases were not recorded, and no much larger clone is one base off. The record originates from a study of T cell changes during pregnancy in multiple sclerosis (dated by TCRdb to between 2018 and 2020). Regarding the complete study: The study examined how the T cell repertoire changed over the course of pregnancy in women with multiple sclerosis.

Library method: the immunoSEQ multiplex PCR assay. TCRdb took over this immuneACCESS table, retaining in-frame rearrangements with V and J assigned. Such tables are incomplete; in checked studies, under half of the missing clones stem from an unresolved V gene, and the remainder is unexplained. For this sample the table gives roughly 18,000 clones, of which over 75% were detected only once. The ten largest account for more than 7.5% of the sample. Relative to germline, V is missing 0 bases and J is missing 5 bases, with 8 bases of the junction outside any gene match. There are 15 amino acids in the CDR3, from cysteine to phenylalanine inclusive. Solely the CDR3 DNA is kept, with 45 bases framed from the first base. From the germline V gene, CDR1 is SGHDT and CDR2 is YYEEEE.

Here the sequenced sample was CD8+ T cells from peripheral blood mononuclear cells, taken after pregnancy. The chain couples TRBV5-6 to TRBJ2-7, with 7 bases aligning to TRBD2. The TCR was taken from a female donor with multiple sclerosis, enrolled in a pregnancy study. The nucleotide sequence is given as TGTGCCAGCAGCTTGGGACTGGGAAGCGGGAACGAGCAGTACTTC. Its translation reads: CASSLGLGSGNEQYF.